This passage covers 3 T cell receptor beta chains from one sample sequenced in a study of T cell repertoires in cytomegalovirus infection. One entry per CDR3 protein results from TCRdb running MiXCR on the reads. There are about 310,000 distinct CDR3 sequences in the sample; 20% to 25% occur only once, and about 14% lies in the top ten. These receptors lack a known antigen. The sequencing here drew on cultured PBMCs, taken from culture after CMV antigen stimulation. The receptors here all came from a human donor in good health (CMV status not recorded). Some clones in this sample may be carry-over from other donors' samples.

The gene calls are TRBV5-1 and TRBJ1-3; 8 nucleotides match TRBD1. Trimming cost V 4 bases and J 0 bases; bases outside gene matches: 3. The CDR3 has 15 amino acids. The germline gives CDR1 SGHRS, CDR2 YFSETQ. Written as DNA, the CDR3 is TGCGCCAGCAGCCTACAGGGGGACTCTGGAAACACCATATATTTT. This codes for CASSLQGDSGNTIYF.

In this sample, this clonotype turned up a few times. The rearrangement uses TRBV30 and TRBJ2-5; D remains ambiguous. Between the trimmed V and J ends, which lost 0 bases and 5 bases, there was a span of 13 bases. Germline V CDR1 and CDR2: GTSNPN, SVGIG (reference sequence). The CDR3 is 14 residues long. CDR3 sequence: CAWSVHPLVETQYF. In DNA, the CDR3 is TGTGCCTGGAGTGTACATCCTTTAGTCGAGACCCAGTACTTC.

This chain connects TRBV11-3 to TRBJ2-5; 9 bases line up with TRBD2. V trimming: 2 bases; J trimming: 5 bases; junction bases outside the gene matches: 15. The CDR3 is 18 amino acids. Germline V gives CDR1 SGHNT, CDR2 YENEEA. CDR3 nucleotide sequence: TGTGCCAGCAGCTTAACCCTCCGACTGGCGGGAGGGCCGGAGACCCAGTACTTC. It encodes CASSLTLRLAGGPETQYF.